A single sample gave rise to the 13 T cell receptor beta chains below, sequenced in a study of shared clonotypes between healthy human individuals. CD45RO negativity and positive selection for CCR7 defined naive CD8 cells, a population that excluded terminally differentiated effector memory CD45RA+ cells. Only in-frame clones appear in the TCRdb table, and some are missing; sequencing was by immunoSEQ multiplex PCR. The table lists 2 million to 2.5 million clones, approximately 94% of them singletons, with roughly 1.1% in the top ten. The sample comprised naive CD8+ T cells sorted from blood. The receptors shown here come from a man between 18 and 29 years old in good health.

The rearrangement joins TRBV9 to TRBJ2-3, with TRBD2 identical over 14 bases. Trimming at V came to 4 bases and at J to 3 bases, leaving 4 bases not matched to a gene. CDR1 and CDR2 from the germline V gene are SGDLS and YYNGEE. The CDR3 sequence is 16 residues long. CDR3 coding DNA: TGTGCCAGCAGCAACGGGACTAGCGGGAGAACAGATACGCAGTATTTT. Protein: CASSNGTSGRTDTQYF. Filled out from reference TRBV9 and TRBJ2-3, the complete variable domain reads DSGVTQTPKHLITATGQRVTLRCSPRSGDLSVYWYQQSLDQGLQFLIQYYNGEERAKGNILERFSAQQFPDLHSELNLSSLELGDSALYFCASSNGTSGRTDTQYFGPGTRLTVL.

The V and J genes are TRBV2 and TRBJ2-5; 8 positions agree with TRBD2. Germline-derived CDR1 and CDR2 are SNHLY and FYNNEI. Losses at the gene ends were 4 bases for V and 1 base for J; bases not matched to a gene: 8. This CDR3 contains 16 residues. This CDR3 is CASSGARLAGQETQYF. In DNA, the CDR3 is TGTGCCAGCAGTGGGGCCCGGCTAGCGGGCCAAGAGACCCAGTACTTC.

This chain connects TRBV5-6 to TRBJ2-7; D perhaps matches TRBD1 (5 bases). The CDR3 sequence is 15 residues long. CDR1 and CDR2 (germline): SGHDT, YYEEEE. Trimming left V 0 bases short and J 0 bases short, with 10 bases between. The CDR3 loop is CASSLGQLSSYEQYF. As DNA, the CDR3 is TGTGCCAGCAGCTTGGGACAGCTTAGCTCCTACGAGCAGTACTTC.

This chain connects TRBV6-1 to TRBJ1-5; possible D gene TRBD1, 6 bases. Germline CDR1 reads MNHNS; CDR2 reads SASEGT. The CDR3 consists of 16 residues. The V end was cut by 0 bases, the J end by 3 bases, with 12 bases between. This CDR3 is CASSEAGRGNNQPQHF. The CDR3 DNA reads as TGTGCCAGCAGTGAAGCCGGCAGGGGAAACAATCAGCCCCAGCATTTT.

The rearrangement uses TRBV6-6 and TRBJ2-5; 8 positions match TRBD1. The DNA end is a closer match to TRBJ2-7, so the J assignment may be wrong. The germline V gene encodes CDR1 MNHNY and CDR2 SVGAGI (reference sequence). The CDR3 runs to 13 residues. In DNA form, the CDR3 reads TGTGCCAGTCGGGACAGGAGCTCCTACGAGCAGTACTTC. Protein product: CASRDRSSYEQYF.

This chain links TRBV5-1 with TRBJ2-1, with D unclear. V gave up 4 bases and J gave up 7 bases, with 21 bases separating them. Per the germline V gene, CDR1 is SGHRS and CDR2 is YFSETQ. The CDR3 totals 16 residues. The CDR3 spells CASSPGFDWFVNEQFF. CDR3 sequence (DNA): TGCGCCAGCAGCCCGGGTTTTGATTGGTTTGTGAATGAGCAGTTCTTC.

This clone was counted once. Distinct nucleotide sequences in the sample also encode this CDR3. This sequence joins TRBV7-9 and TRBJ2-1; 7 bases fit TRBD1. V was clipped by 1 base and J by 0 bases; unmatched bases: 3. Germline CDR1 SEHNR, CDR2 FQNEAQ (reference sequence). The CDR3 runs 16 residues. The CDR3 protein is CASSLEQGSSYNEQFF. Written as DNA, the CDR3 is TGTGCCAGCAGCTTAGAACAGGGGAGCTCCTACAATGAGCAGTTCTTC. Together with reference TRBV7-9 and TRBJ2-1, the CDR3 gives the full variable domain: DTGVSQNPRHKITKRGQNVTFRCDPISEHNRLYWYRQTLGQGPEFLTYFQNEAQLEKSRLLSDRFSAERPKGSFSTLEIQRTEQGDSAMYLCASSLEQGSSYNEQFFGPGTRLTVL.

This clone has only one observation. A read error is possible here, since a much larger clone lies one base away. Other nucleotide sequences in the sample specify the same CDR3. The rearrangement joins TRBV30 to TRBJ1-1; no definite D call. Germline-derived CDR1 and CDR2 are GTSNPN and SVGIG (reference sequence). The CDR3 has 13 residues. Trimming removed 0 bases at V and 0 bases at J, with 5 bases between. CDR3 sequence (DNA): TGTGCCTGGAGTGTACTTGTGAACACTGAAGCTTTCTTT. Translation: CAWSVLVNTEAFF.

The chain carries TRBV10-2 and TRBJ1-6; 9 bases are a match to TRBD1. CDR1 is WSHSY and CDR2 is SAAADI in the germline V gene. With 6 bases clipped from V and 8 bases from J, the junction kept 8 bases outside the gene matches. This CDR3 has 15 amino acids. CDR3 bases: TGCGCCAGCAGCGCCTGGACAGGGGCAGATTCACCCCTCCACTTT. Protein sequence: CASSAWTGADSPLHF.

The chain uses TRBV21-1 and TRBJ2-1; TRBD2 is the table's D call and was not checked against the DNA. TRBV21-1 is tagged as a pseudogene. The CDR3 sequence is 14 residues long. The CDR3 loop is CASSLRGVYNEQFF. CDR3 nucleotide sequence: TGTGCCAGCAGCCTACGCGGCGTCTACAATGAGCAGTTCTTC.

The J gene is TRBJ2-7, the V gene TRBV5-1, with unresolved D. V lost 2 bases and J 5 bases, leaving 17 bases between the germline ends. CDR1 is SGHRS and CDR2 is YFSETQ in the germline V gene. This CDR3 has 15 amino acids. The DNA for the CDR3 is TGCGCCAGCAGCTTTATTTCCGCCAGATCCGACGAGCAGTACTTC. Protein: CASSFISARSDEQYF.

As concerns this clone: Other DNA sequences of this sample code for an identical CDR3. The rearrangement joins TRBV6-6 to TRBJ1-5; D unresolved. Trimming removed 4 bases from V and 7 bases from J, with 8 bases in between. The CDR3 loop spans 12 amino acids. Germline CDR1 reads MNHNY; CDR2 reads SVGAGI (reference sequence). Here the CDR3 reads CASSSGGQPQHF. DNA for the CDR3: TGTGCCAGCAGTTCGGGCGGGCAGCCCCAGCATTTT.

The chain carries TRBV7-8 and TRBJ2-7; 7 bases are a match to TRBD1. With V trimmed by 6 bases and J by 2 bases, 7 bases remained unmatched. This CDR3 has 14 amino acids. Germline V gene lookup returns CDR1 SGHVS and CDR2 FQNEAQ. The CDR3 loop reads CASRTDRAPYEQYF. The CDR3 DNA is TGTGCCAGCAGGACAGACAGGGCCCCCTACGAGCAGTACTTC.